This TCR beta chain originates from a study of blood T cells in healthy people across ages. The V gene end was trimmed by 5 bases and the J gene end by 7 bases; junction bases not matched to a gene: 8. This CDR3 region has 16 residues. Germline assignment: CDR1 SGHTA and CDR2 FQGNSA. A second PCR of about 6 to 11 cycles used a sample-barcoded 5' primer and a J-beta primer mix. TCRdb recomputed calls from the 5' RACE reads with MiXCR, one row per CDR3 protein. The data show roughly 680,000 distinct CDR3 sequences, with about 50% seen just once and approximately 15% held by the top ten. As to this clonotype: The antigen remains unidentified.

Broader study findings: Naive T cell percentage by flow cytometry tracked strongly with beta diversity.

The TCR originated in a woman of 80 years or more in good health. The V and J genes are TRBV7-2 and TRBJ2-2, with 12 nucleotides matching TRBD2. Sequenced sample: blood. This CDR3 reads CASSQTSGGWSGELFF. In DNA, the CDR3 is TGTGCCAGCAGCCAGACTAGCGGGGGTTGGAGCGGGGAGCTGTTTTTT.